What follows are 16 T cell receptor beta chains derived from one specimen sequenced in a study of T cell repertoires in cytomegalovirus infection (dated by TCRdb to the late 2010s). Sequenced using an Illumina HiSeq 1500. Using fastp at Q25 and MiXCR, TCRdb reprocessed the public reads and kept productive beta chains. Every entry covers one CDR3 protein and lists the most common genes and DNA from its rows. Here the sample has some 400,000 distinct CDR3 sequences; about a sixth occur a single time. Approximately 8% of the sample is taken by the ten largest. The specimen sequenced was PBMCs. The receptor source for this set is a human donor in good health (CMV status not recorded). Some clones in this sample may be carry-over from other donors' samples.

The chain carries TRBV7-9 and TRBJ2-1; 14 bases are a match to TRBD2. V gave up 5 bases and J gave up 8 bases; unmatched junction bases: 5. This CDR3 region has 15 residues. CDR1 is SEHNR, CDR2 FQNEAQ, per germline (reference sequence). In DNA, the CDR3 is TGTGCCAGCAGCCTACCGGGACTAGCGGGAGATGAGCAGTTCTTC. It is translated as CASSLPGLAGDEQFF. The whole variable domain, filled in from reference TRBV7-9 and TRBJ2-1, reads DTGVSQNPRHKITKRGQNVTFRCDPISEHNRLYWYRQTLGQGPEFLTYFQNEAQLEKSRLLSDRFSAERPKGSFSTLEIQRTEQGDSAMYLCASSLPGLAGDEQFFGPGTRLTVL.

This rearrangement joins TRBV5-1 to TRBJ1-4; D uncertain. The CDR3 length is 16 residues. Germline assignment: CDR1 SGHRS and CDR2 YFSETQ. Trimming shortened V by 4 bases and J by 5 bases, and 18 bases separated the two germline ends. The CDR3 bases are TGCGCCAGCAGCCCCCTGGACTCATTCAGGAATGAAAAACTGTTTTTT. It encodes CASSPLDSFRNEKLFF. Filled out from reference TRBV5-1 and TRBJ1-4, the complete variable domain reads KAGVTQTPRYLIKTRGQQVTLSCSPISGHRSVSWYQQTPGQGLQFLFEYFSETQRNKGNFPGRFSGRQFSNSRSEMNVSTLELGDSALYLCASSPLDSFRNEKLFFGSGTQLSVL.

The rearrangement links TRBV4-1 to TRBJ2-3; 8 positions agree with TRBD2. The CDR3 has 14 residues. V shed 4 bases, J shed 6 bases, and the junction held 6 bases outside the gene matches. In germline, CDR1 is MGHRA, CDR2 YSYEKL. The CDR3 loop is CASSPPGGPDTQYF. The CDR3 nucleotides read TGCGCCAGCAGCCCGCCGGGAGGGCCCGATACGCAGTATTTT.

This clonotype was counted only a few times. The chain has TRBV19 and TRBJ2-1; D is perhaps TRBD1 or TRBD2 (5 bases each). The length of the CDR3 is 14 residues. Germline V gene lookup returns CDR1 LNHDA and CDR2 SQIVND (reference sequence). V was cut by 5 bases and J by 7 bases, with 15 bases left in between. DNA of the CDR3: TGTGCCAGTAGTTGGTGGGGGAAGACGAATGAGCAGTTCTTC. It codes for CASSWWGKTNEQFF.

This clonotype was picked up a small number of times. The gene calls are TRBV7-8 and TRBJ2-2; 7 positions match TRBD2. CDR3 length equals 15 residues. Germline CDR1 SGHVS, CDR2 FQNEAQ. V trimming: 4 bases; J trimming: 7 bases; junction bases outside the gene matches: 9. The CDR3 reads CASSSFAGRGGELFF. CDR3 nucleotide sequence: TGTGCCAGCAGCTCGTTCGCGGGGAGGGGCGGGGAGCTGTTTTTT.

This chain joins TRBV9 and TRBJ2-3; D ambiguous. Germline CDR1 reads SGDLS; CDR2 reads YYNGEE. V was pared by 2 bases and J by 2 bases, with 9 bases between. The CDR3 totals 14 residues. CDR3 in amino acids: CASSVTGYTDTQYF. The CDR3, as DNA: TGTGCCAGCAGCGTTACGGGCTACACAGATACGCAGTATTTT.

This clonotype occurred a few times. The V call is TRBV12-3 or TRBV12-4, the J call TRBJ1-2, with no clear D. Between the trimmed V and J ends, which lost 6 bases and 8 bases, there was a span of 19 bases. This CDR3 comprises 14 residues. The CDR3 here is CASSSDARLGGYTF. The CDR3 nucleotides are TGTGCCAGCAGCTCGGACGCCCGTCTGGGCGGCTACACCTTC.

This rearrangement joins TRBV6-2 or TRBV6-3 to TRBJ2-3; perhaps TRBD2 as D (5 bases). Trimming pared 2 bases from V and 8 bases from J, leaving 20 bases between. The CDR3 has 16 residues. The germline V gene has CDR1 MNHEY and CDR2 SVGEGT. The CDR3 coding sequence is TGTGCCAGCAGTTACACGCGGGTGAGGAATCTCCTTACGCAGTATTTT. Translation gives CASSYTRVRNLLTQYF.

The chain links TRBV7-6 to TRBJ2-3; no clear D gene. Germline-derived CDR1 and CDR2 are SGHVS and FNYEAQ. V gave up 1 base and J gave up 11 bases, with 10 bases separating them. The CDR3 has 12 residues. The CDR3 here is CASSLDLIRQYF. In DNA, the CDR3 is TGTGCCAGCAGCTTAGATCTAATCCGGCAGTATTTT.

This clonotype occurred many times. The chain combines TRBV7-7 with TRBJ2-1; 7 bases line up with TRBD2. V lost 6 bases, J lost 6 bases, and 8 bases stayed unmatched. Germline values: CDR1 SSHAT, CDR2 FNYEAQ (reference sequence). This CDR3 contains 14 residues. The CDR3 sequence is CASSPSGVGNEQFF. The CDR3 DNA is TGTGCCAGCAGTCCTAGCGGAGTGGGCAATGAGCAGTTCTTC.

The rearrangement joins TRBV6-1 to TRBJ1-5; possible D gene TRBD1, 6 bases. V dropped 5 bases and J dropped 0 bases, with 14 bases sitting between them. The CDR3 is 16 residues long. The germline V gene has CDR1 MNHNS and CDR2 SASEGT. DNA of the CDR3: TGTGCCAGCAGTCTCTCAGGACAGCATAGCAATCAGCCCCAGCATTTT. Its translation is CASSLSGQHSNQPQHF.

There are many counts of this clonotype. The rearrangement joins TRBV7-8 to TRBJ2-1, with 9 positions matching TRBD2. Germline loops: CDR1 SGHVS, CDR2 FQNEAQ. The CDR3 sequence is 17 residues long. With V trimmed by 4 bases and J by 3 bases, 10 bases remained unmatched. CDR3 bases: TGTGCCAGCAGCTCCGGTCGGCTAGCGGGATTCTACAATGAGCAGTTCTTC. Translation gives CASSSGRLAGFYNEQFF. Combining the CDR3 with reference TRBV7-8 and TRBJ2-1 gives the whole variable domain GAGVSQSPRYKVAKRGQDVALRCDPISGHVSLFWYQQALGQGPEFLTYFQNEAQLDKSGLPSDRFFAERPEGSVSTLKIQRTQQEDSAVYLCASSSGRLAGFYNEQFFGPGTRLTVL.

This clonotype was found a few times. CDR3 DNA sequence: TGTGCCAGCAGATCCACGGGACAGGGACGCTATGGCTACACCTTC. This translates into CASRSTGQGRYGYTF. The chain recombines TRBV7-2 with TRBJ1-2, with 9 bases identical to TRBD1. This CDR3 has 15 amino acids. V shed 6 bases, J shed 4 bases, and the junction held 9 bases outside the gene matches. Germline V gene data show CDR1 as SGHTA and CDR2 as FQGNSA.

V is TRBV20-1 and J is TRBJ2-1; no reliable D call. The CDR3 loop spans 12 amino acids. Germline CDR1 DFQATT, CDR2 SNEGSKA (reference sequence). V lost 2 bases and J lost 8, with 10 bases in between. The chain's CDR3 is CSARISWDEQFF. CDR3 bases: TGCAGTGCTAGAATTTCCTGGGATGAGCAGTTCTTC.

This rearrangement joins TRBV10-3 to TRBJ2-1; 9 bases are shared with TRBD2. J lost 2 bases, V lost 1 base, and 6 bases had no gene match. Germline CDR1 reads ENHRY; CDR2 reads SYGVKD. The CDR3 loop spans 17 amino acids. The CDR3 protein is CAISEYVAGGAYNEQFF. The CDR3 coding sequence is TGTGCCATCAGTGAGTATGTGGCGGGAGGGGCCTACAATGAGCAGTTCTTC.

The chain combines TRBV28 with TRBJ2-2; possibly TRBD1 for D (7 bases). Trimming removed 3 bases at V and 3 bases at J, with 11 bases between. The CDR3 extends over 15 amino acids. The germline V gene encodes CDR1 MDHEN and CDR2 SYDVKM. The CDR3 coding sequence is TGTGCCAGCAGTTTGGGCGGGACAGACACCGGGGAGCTGTTTTTT. Residues: CASSLGGTDTGELFF.